This record concerns one T cell receptor (beta chain) sequence. The V and J ends lost 5 bases and 2 bases respectively, with 16 bases between them. CDR1 and CDR2 (germline): SEHNR, FQNEAQ (reference sequence). This CDR3 comprises 15 residues. This sample was included in a study of blood T cells in healthy people across ages. Using a J-beta primer mix together with a sample-barcoded 5' primer, a second PCR was run for roughly 6 to 12 cycles. A single record per CDR3 protein comes from TCRdb applying MiXCR to the 5' RACE reads. The table has roughly 680,000 distinct CDR3 sequences, around 45% seen once; the top ten hold around 32%. Peripheral blood from each donor was collected in a volume of approximately 9.5 milliliters. The amount of total RNA extracted per sample was at least 5.5 micrograms.

The receptor comes from a woman aged 60-75 years in good health. The J gene is TRBJ2-7, the V gene TRBV7-9; D possibly corresponds to TRBD2 (5 bases). The sequencing sample was made of blood. The DNA of the CDR3 is TGTGCCAGCAGCCCATGGACTGCCTTGCCCTACGAGCAGTACTTC. Translated: CASSPWTALPYEQYF.